This T cell receptor (beta chain) was sequenced during a study of blood T cells in healthy people across ages. V was pared by 6 bases and J by 5 bases, with 5 bases of the junction left unmatched. CDR1 and CDR2 from the germline V gene are MNHNY and SVGAGI (reference sequence). This CDR3 is built from 14 residues. Through a sample-barcoded 5' primer and a J-beta primer mix, a second PCR was run for roughly 6 to 12 cycles. A template-switch adaptor containing 12 random nucleotides labeled each cDNA molecule. Every sample produced at least 2.5 million CDR3-containing paired-end reads. TCRdb re-called the 5' RACE reads through MiXCR, storing one row per CDR3 protein. The sample lists 850,000 to 1,100,000 distinct CDR3 sequences; about two fifths were seen once. Concerning this clonotype itself: Its antigen is unknown.

Study conclusions and caveats: Whereas aged donors had fewer naive CD4+ cells, long-lived donors had more of them and higher diversity. Across samples, TCR beta diversity tracked strongly with naive T cell percentage.

This TCR came from a man younger than 35 in good health. Source material: blood. The chain carries TRBV6-6 and TRBJ1-5; 9 bases fit TRBD1. CDR3 loop: CASRGQGNDQPQHF. CDR3 DNA sequence: TGTGCCAGCAGGGGACAGGGAAACGATCAGCCCCAGCATTTT.